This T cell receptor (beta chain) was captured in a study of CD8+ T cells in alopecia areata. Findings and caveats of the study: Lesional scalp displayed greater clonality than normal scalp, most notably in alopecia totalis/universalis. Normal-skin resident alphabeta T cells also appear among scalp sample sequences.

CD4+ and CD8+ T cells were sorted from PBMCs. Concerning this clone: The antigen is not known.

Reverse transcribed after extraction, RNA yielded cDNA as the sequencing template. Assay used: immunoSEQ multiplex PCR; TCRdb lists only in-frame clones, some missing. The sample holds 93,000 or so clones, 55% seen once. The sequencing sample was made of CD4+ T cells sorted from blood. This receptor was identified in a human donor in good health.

The CDR3: CASAGGLSGANVLTF. In DNA, the CDR3 is TGTGCCAGCGCCGGCGGATTATCTGGGGCCAACGTCCTGACTTTC. This sequence joins TRBV5-4 and TRBJ2-6; D ambiguous. Looked up from germline, CDR1 is SGHNT and CDR2 is YYREEE (reference sequence). V was pared by 7 bases and J by 1 base, with 12 bases between. The CDR3 loop spans 15 amino acids. The whole variable domain, remainder taken from reference TRBV5-4 and TRBJ2-6, is ETGVTQSPTHLIKTRGQQVTLRCSSQSGHNTVSWYQQALGQGPQFIFQYYREEENGRGNFPPRFSGLQFPNYSSELNVNALELDDSALYLCASAGGLSGANVLTFGAGSRLTVL.